This T cell receptor (beta chain) was identified during a study of T cell clonotyping in hematopoietic cell transplantation. Study-wide results and caveats: After transplant, recipient diversity fell while pathologically expanded clonotypes grew through day 180. Higher Inverse Simpson Index values in graft donor and pretransplant recipient predicted broader posttransplant TCR diversity.

The V end lost 4 bases, the J end lost 5 bases, and 6 bases lay between the germline ends. This CDR3 is 11 amino acids long. Germline CDR1 is MNHEY and CDR2 is SVGAGI. Worth noting for this clone: No antigen is known for it.

TCRdb's copy holds only in-frame clones and misses some; the assay was immunoSEQ multiplex PCR. The sample records 30,000 to 45,000 clones, approximately 89% being singletons. V gene TRBV6-5 combines with J gene TRBJ2-7, with D tentatively TRBD1 (5 bases). The sample was peripheral blood mononuclear cells. This clonotype was sampled from a woman between 40 and 50 years old in good health. Some clones in this sample may be carry-over from other donors' samples. CDR3 loop: CASSLGHEQYF. In DNA, the CDR3 is TGTGCCAGCAGTTTGGGGCACGAGCAGTACTTC.